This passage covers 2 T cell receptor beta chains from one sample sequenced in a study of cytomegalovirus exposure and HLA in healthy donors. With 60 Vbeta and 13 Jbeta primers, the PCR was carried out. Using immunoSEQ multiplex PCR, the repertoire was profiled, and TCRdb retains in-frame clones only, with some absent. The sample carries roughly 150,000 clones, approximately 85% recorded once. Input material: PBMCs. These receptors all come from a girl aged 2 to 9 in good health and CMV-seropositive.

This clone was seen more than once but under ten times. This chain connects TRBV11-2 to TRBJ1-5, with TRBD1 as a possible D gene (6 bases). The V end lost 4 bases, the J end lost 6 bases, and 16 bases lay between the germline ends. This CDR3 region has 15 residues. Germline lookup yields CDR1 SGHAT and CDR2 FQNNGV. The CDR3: CASSSQPGVGQPQHF. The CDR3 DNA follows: TGTGCCAGCAGCTCCCAGCCAGGGGTAGGTCAGCCCCAGCATTTT.

CDR3 in DNA: TGTGCCAGCAGTTACGACAGACTCAATCAGCCCCAGCATTTT. As protein: CASSYDRLNQPQHF. V and J are TRBV28 and TRBJ1-5; D is perhaps TRBD1 (5 bases). In germline, CDR1 is MDHEN, CDR2 SYDVKM. Trimming stripped 4 bases from V and 3 bases from J, with 10 bases between. The CDR3 covers 14 residues.